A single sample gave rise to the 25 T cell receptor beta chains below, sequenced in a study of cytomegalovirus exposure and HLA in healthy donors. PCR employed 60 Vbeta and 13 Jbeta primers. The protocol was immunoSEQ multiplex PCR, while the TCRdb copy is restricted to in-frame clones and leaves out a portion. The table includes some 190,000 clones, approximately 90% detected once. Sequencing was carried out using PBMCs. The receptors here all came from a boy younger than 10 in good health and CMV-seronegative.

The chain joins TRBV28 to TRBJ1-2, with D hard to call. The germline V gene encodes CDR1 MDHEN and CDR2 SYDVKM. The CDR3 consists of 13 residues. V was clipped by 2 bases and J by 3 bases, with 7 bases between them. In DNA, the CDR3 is TGTGCCAGCAGTTTACCCGGTTACTATGGCTACACCTTC. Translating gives CASSLPGYYGYTF.

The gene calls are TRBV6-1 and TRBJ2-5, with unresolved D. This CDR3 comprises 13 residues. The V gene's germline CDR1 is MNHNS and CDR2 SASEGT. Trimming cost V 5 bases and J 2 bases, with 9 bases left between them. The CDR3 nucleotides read TGTGCCAGCAGTCTAGGATTACAAGAGACCCAGTACTTC. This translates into CASSLGLQETQYF.

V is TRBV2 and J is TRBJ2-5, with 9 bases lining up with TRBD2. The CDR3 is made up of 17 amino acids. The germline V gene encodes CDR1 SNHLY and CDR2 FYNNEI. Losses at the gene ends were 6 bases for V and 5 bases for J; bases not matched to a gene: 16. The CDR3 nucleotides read TGTGCCAGCAGAACCCTAGGCGGGGGGGGCGTGGGGGAGACCCAGTACTTC. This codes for CASRTLGGGGVGETQYF.

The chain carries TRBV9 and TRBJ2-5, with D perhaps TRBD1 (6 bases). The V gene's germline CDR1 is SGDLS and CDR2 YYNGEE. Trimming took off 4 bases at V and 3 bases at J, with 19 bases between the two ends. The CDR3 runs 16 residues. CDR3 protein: CASSPRAGGAEETQYF. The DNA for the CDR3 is TGTGCCAGCAGCCCTAGGGCTGGGGGCGCGGAAGAGACCCAGTACTTC. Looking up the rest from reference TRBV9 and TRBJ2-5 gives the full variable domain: DSGVTQTPKHLITATGQRVTLRCSPRSGDLSVYWYQQSLDQGLQFLIQYYNGEERAKGNILERFSAQQFPDLHSELNLSSLELGDSALYFCASSPRAGGAEETQYFGPGTRLLVL.

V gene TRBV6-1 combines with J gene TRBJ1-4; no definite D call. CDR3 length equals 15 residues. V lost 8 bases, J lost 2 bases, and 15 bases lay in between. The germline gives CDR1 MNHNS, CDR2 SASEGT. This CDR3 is CASSLGGRTNEKLFF. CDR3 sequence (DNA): TGTGCCAGCTCCTTGGGAGGGAGGACTAATGAAAAACTGTTTTTT.

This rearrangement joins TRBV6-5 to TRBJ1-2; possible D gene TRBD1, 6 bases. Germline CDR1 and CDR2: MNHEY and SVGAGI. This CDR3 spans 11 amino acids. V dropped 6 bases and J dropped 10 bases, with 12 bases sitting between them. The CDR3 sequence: CASRQGLDYTF. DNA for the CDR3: TGTGCCAGCAGGCAGGGGCTCGACTACACCTTC.

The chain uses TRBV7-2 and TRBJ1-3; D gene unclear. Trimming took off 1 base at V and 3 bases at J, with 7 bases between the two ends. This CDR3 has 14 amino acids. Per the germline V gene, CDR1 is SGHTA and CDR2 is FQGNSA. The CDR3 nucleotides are TGTGCCAGCAGCTTAGTTTCCTTTGGAAACACCATATATTTT. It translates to CASSLVSFGNTIYF.

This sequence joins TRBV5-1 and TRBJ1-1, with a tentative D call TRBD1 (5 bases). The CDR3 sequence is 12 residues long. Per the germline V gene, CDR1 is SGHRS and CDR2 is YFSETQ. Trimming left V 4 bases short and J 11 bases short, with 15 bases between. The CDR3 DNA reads TGCGCCAGCAGCCCCGCGGGGGGTACGGCTTTCTTT. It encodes CASSPAGGTAFF.

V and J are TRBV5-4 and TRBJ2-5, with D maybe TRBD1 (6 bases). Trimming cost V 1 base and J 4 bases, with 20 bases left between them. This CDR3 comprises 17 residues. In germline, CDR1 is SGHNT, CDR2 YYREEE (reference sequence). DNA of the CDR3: TGTGCCAGCAGCTTGACCGGGACACCTCTCGTGTTAGAGACCCAGTACTTC. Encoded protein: CASSLTGTPLVLETQYF.

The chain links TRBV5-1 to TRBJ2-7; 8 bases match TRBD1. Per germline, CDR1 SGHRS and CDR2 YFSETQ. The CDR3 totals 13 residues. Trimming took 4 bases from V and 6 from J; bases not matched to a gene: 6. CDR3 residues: CASSQDRAREQYF. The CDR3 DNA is TGCGCCAGCAGCCAGGACAGGGCTCGCGAGCAGTACTTC.

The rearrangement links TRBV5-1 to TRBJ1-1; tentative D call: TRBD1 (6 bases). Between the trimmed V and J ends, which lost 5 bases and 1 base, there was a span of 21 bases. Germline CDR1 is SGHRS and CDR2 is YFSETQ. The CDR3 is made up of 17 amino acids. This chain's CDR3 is CASRPDGGGVGNTEAFF. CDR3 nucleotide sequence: TGCGCCAGCAGGCCGGATGGGGGGGGCGTCGGGAACACTGAAGCTTTCTTT. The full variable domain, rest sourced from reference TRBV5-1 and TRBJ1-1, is KAGVTQTPRYLIKTRGQQVTLSCSPISGHRSVSWYQQTPGQGLQFLFEYFSETQRNKGNFPGRFSGRQFSNSRSEMNVSTLELGDSALYLCASRPDGGGVGNTEAFFGQGTRLTVV.

CDR3 sequence: CASSSTHSGVYEQYF. CDR3 coding DNA: TGTGCCAGCAGTAGCACCCACAGCGGGGTATACGAGCAGTACTTC. The chain has TRBV28 and TRBJ2-7, with 7 bases aligning to TRBD2. The germline gives CDR1 MDHEN, CDR2 SYDVKM. The CDR3 is made up of 15 amino acids. The V segment lost 5 bases and the J segment 4 bases; nucleotides outside the gene matches: 11.

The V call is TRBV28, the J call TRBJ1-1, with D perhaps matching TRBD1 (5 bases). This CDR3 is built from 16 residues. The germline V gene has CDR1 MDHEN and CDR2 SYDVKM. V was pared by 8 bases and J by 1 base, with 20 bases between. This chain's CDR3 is CASGEAGRIQNTEAFF. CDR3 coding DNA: TGTGCCAGCGGGGAGGCAGGGAGGATCCAGAACACTGAAGCTTTCTTT.

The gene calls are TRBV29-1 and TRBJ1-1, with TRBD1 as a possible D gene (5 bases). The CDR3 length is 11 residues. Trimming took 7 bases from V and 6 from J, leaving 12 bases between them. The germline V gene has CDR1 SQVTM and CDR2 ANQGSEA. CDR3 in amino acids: CSASGDAEAFF. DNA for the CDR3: TGCAGCGCTTCGGGGGACGCTGAAGCTTTCTTT.

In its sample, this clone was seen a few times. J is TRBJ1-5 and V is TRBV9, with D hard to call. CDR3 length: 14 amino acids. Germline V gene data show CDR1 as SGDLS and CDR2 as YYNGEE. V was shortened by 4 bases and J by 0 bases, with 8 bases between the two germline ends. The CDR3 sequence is CASSPSHSNQPQHF. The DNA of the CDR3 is TGTGCCAGCAGCCCCAGTCATAGCAATCAGCCCCAGCATTTT.

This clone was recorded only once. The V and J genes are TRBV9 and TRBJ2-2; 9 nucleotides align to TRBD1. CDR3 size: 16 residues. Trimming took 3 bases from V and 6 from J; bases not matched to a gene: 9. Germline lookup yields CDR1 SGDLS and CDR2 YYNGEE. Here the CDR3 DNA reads TGTGCCAGCAGCGGAAACAGGGGGCGTACTTCCGGGGAGCTGTTTTTT. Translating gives CASSGNRGRTSGELFF.

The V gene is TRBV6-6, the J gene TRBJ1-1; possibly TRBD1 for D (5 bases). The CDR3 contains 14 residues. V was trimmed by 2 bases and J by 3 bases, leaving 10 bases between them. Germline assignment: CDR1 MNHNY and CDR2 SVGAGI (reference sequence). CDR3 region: CASSYPGEDTEAFF. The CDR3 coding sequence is TGTGCCAGCAGTTACCCGGGGGAGGACACTGAAGCTTTCTTT.

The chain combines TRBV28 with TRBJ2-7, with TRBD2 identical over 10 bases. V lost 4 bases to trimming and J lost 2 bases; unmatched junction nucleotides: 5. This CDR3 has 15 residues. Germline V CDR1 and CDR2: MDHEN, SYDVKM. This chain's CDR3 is CASSYRLAGPYEQYF. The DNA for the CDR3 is TGTGCCAGCAGTTACCGACTAGCGGGCCCCTACGAGCAGTACTTC.

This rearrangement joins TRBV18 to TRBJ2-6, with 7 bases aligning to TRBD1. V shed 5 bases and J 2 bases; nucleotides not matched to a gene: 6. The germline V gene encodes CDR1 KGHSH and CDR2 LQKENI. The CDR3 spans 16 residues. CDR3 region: CASSDDRVAGANVLTF. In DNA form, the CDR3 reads TGTGCCAGCTCAGACGACAGGGTCGCTGGGGCCAACGTCCTGACTTTC.

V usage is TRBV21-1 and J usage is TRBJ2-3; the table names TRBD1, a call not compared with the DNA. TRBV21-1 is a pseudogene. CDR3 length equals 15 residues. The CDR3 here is CASSKNGQGPDTQYF. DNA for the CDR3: TGTGCCAGCAGCAAAAATGGACAGGGGCCAGATACGCAGTATTTT.

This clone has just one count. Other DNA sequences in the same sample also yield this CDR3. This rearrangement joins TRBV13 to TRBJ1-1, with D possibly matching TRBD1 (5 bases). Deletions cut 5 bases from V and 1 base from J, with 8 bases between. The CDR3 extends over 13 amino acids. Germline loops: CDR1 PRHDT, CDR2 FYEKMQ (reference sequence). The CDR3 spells CASSTTANTEAFF. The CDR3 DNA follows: TGTGCCAGCAGCACGACAGCGAACACTGAAGCTTTCTTT.

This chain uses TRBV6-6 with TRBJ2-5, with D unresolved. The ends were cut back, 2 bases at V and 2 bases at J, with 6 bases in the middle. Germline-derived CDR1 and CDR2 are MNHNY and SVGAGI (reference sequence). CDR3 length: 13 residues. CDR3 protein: CASSYVSQETQYF. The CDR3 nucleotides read TGTGCCAGCAGTTACGTGTCTCAAGAGACCCAGTACTTC.

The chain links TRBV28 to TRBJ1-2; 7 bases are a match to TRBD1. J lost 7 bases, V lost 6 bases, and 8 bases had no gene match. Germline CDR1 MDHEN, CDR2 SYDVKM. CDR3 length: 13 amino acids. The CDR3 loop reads CASRSGTEGGYTF. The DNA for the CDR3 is TGTGCCAGCAGATCCGGGACAGAGGGTGGCTACACCTTC.

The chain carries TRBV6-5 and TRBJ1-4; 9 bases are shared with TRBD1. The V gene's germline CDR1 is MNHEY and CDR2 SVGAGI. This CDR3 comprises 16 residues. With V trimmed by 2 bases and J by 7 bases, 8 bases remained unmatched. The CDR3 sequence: CASSYLDRGGVEKLFF. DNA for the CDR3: TGTGCCAGCAGTTACCTGGACAGGGGAGGTGTTGAAAAACTGTTTTTT.

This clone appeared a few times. The CDR3 DNA sequence: TGTGCCAGCAGCCCGCGGGACAGGCCAAACAATGAGCAGTTCTTC. Its translation: CASSPRDRPNNEQFF. J is TRBJ2-1 and V is TRBV5-6; 8 nucleotides match TRBD1. CDR1 SGHDT and CDR2 YYEEEE come from the germline V gene. The CDR3 has 15 amino acids. The V and J ends lost 4 bases and 5 bases, in that order; junction bases with no gene match: 8.